These 26 T cell receptor beta chains share one sample of origin, sequenced in a study of shared T cell receptors in the human thymus (dated by TCRdb to the early 2020s). Receptor libraries were prepared by the immunoSEQ multiplex PCR assay. This is the immuneACCESS table as TCRdb keeps it, with only in-frame sequences that have V and J called. A part of the clones is gone; compared with another copy, unresolved V genes explain less than half, and the rest is unexplained. For this sample there are hundreds of thousands of clones; around nine tenths appear just once. The leading ten clones occupy approximately 0.011% of the sample. In addition, the sample was reused for a study of human thymus T cells.

Sequencing was performed on thymocytes. Receptors were obtained from a boy under three years old with a congenital heart defect. Donor details come from another sample of the same person, matched by shared clones.

V usage is TRBV4-3 and J usage is TRBJ2-7, with D possibly TRBD1 on 5 matching bases. The CDR3 spans 16 residues. V was pared by 0 bases and J by 5 bases, with 17 bases between. The V gene's germline CDR1 is LGHNA and CDR2 YSLEER. The chain's CDR3 is CASSQEGPGSLNEQYF. CDR3 bases: TGCGCCAGCAGCCAAGAAGGTCCAGGGTCCCTCAACGAGCAGTACTTC.

This clone occurred once. The chain is built from TRBV27 and TRBJ2-3; TRBD2 aligns across 8 bases. J lost 1 base, V lost 7 bases, and 7 bases had no gene match. Germline-derived CDR1 and CDR2 are MNHEY and SMNVEV (reference sequence). The CDR3 runs to 15 residues. This CDR3 reads CASIPSGSRTDTQYF. DNA for the CDR3: TGTGCCAGCATACCGAGCGGGAGTCGCACAGATACGCAGTATTTT.

This chain uses TRBV10-2 with TRBJ2-1; 14 bases fit TRBD2. This CDR3 comprises 16 residues. Germline V CDR1 and CDR2: WSHSY, SAAADI. After removal of 10 bases from V and 7 bases from J, the junction contained 12 bases not matched to a gene. The CDR3 nucleotides read TGCGCCACTATGAGGAGACTAGCGGGAGGGGGAAATGAGCAGTTCTTC. This codes for CATMRRLAGGGNEQFF.

The chain is built from TRBV15 and TRBJ2-7, with D possibly matching TRBD2 (7 bases). V was cut by 3 bases and J by 2 bases, with 14 bases left in between. Per germline, CDR1 LNHNV and CDR2 YYDKDF (reference sequence). There are 15 residues in the CDR3. CDR3 protein: CATSSRGGAPYEQYF. CDR3 nucleotides: TGTGCCACCAGCAGCAGGGGAGGGGCCCCCTACGAGCAGTACTTC.

A single count supports this clone. The chain combines TRBV10-3 with TRBJ1-2; 7 positions match TRBD1. Unmatched junction bases numbered 10, after V lost 2 bases and J lost 7 bases. Looked up from germline, CDR1 is ENHRY and CDR2 is SYGVKD. There are 15 residues in the CDR3. The CDR3 bases are TGTGCCATCAGTGAGGTGGGGAAGGGGGCGAGTGGCTACACCTTC. This sequence encodes CAISEVGKGASGYTF.

The rearrangement joins TRBV6-4 to TRBJ2-1; 13 positions agree with TRBD2. Germline values: CDR1 MRHNA, CDR2 SNTAGT. This CDR3 region has 16 residues. Losses at the gene ends were 4 bases for V and 10 bases for J; bases not matched to a gene: 10. The CDR3 coding sequence is TGTGCCAGCAGTGCCTTAGGACTAGCGGGAGAGGGGGAGCAGTTCTTC. Its translation is CASSALGLAGEGEQFF.

The chain recombines TRBV15 with TRBJ2-7; 11 bases fit TRBD2. The CDR3 has 16 amino acids. CDR1 LNHNV and CDR2 YYDKDF come from the germline V gene (reference sequence). With 0 bases clipped from V and 2 bases from J, the junction kept 3 bases outside the gene matches. The CDR3 is CATSRDRLAGPYEQYF. DNA for the CDR3: TGTGCCACCAGCAGAGACAGACTAGCGGGACCCTACGAGCAGTACTTC.

This rearrangement joins TRBV6-6 to TRBJ2-1, with 9 bases fitting TRBD1. J gave up 2 bases and V 6 bases, and 5 bases lay outside the gene matches. CDR1 and CDR2 (germline): MNHNY, SVGAGI (reference sequence). This CDR3 contains 15 residues. The CDR3 sequence: CASRAGQGTYNEQFF. CDR3 in DNA: TGTGCCAGCAGGGCGGGACAGGGAACCTACAATGAGCAGTTCTTC.

The chain recombines TRBV6-1 with TRBJ2-4; tentative D call: TRBD1 (6 bases). Germline CDR1 reads MNHNS; CDR2 reads SASEGT. Trimming left V 0 bases short and J 0 bases short, with 21 bases between. The CDR3 has 20 amino acids. CDR3: CASSEARRGIRALAKNIQYF. The CDR3 DNA reads TGTGCCAGCAGTGAAGCGCGCAGGGGAATCCGAGCCTTAGCCAAAAACATTCAGTACTTC.

The V call is TRBV6-4, the J call TRBJ1-1; weak D call: TRBD1 (6 bases). V dropped 6 bases and J dropped 6 bases, with 20 bases sitting between them. This CDR3 spans 15 amino acids. CDR1 MRHNA and CDR2 SNTAGT come from the germline V gene. The CDR3 DNA sequence: TGTGCCAGCAGGCCCGCGGGGACGGGGGGCCCTGAAGCTTTCTTT. This sequence encodes CASRPAGTGGPEAFF.

This clone was found once. This chain links TRBV19 with TRBJ2-5; 10 bases fit TRBD2. Per the germline V gene, CDR1 is LNHDA and CDR2 is SQIVND (reference sequence). This CDR3 has 14 amino acids. With 1 base clipped from V and 5 bases from J, the junction kept 1 base outside the gene matches. CDR3 residues: CASSIASGSETQYF. Written as DNA, the CDR3 is TGTGCCAGTAGTATAGCTAGCGGGAGCGAGACCCAGTACTTC.

The chain joins TRBV19 to TRBJ2-5, with TRBD2 matching 9 bases. The CDR3 has 15 residues. V dropped 9 bases and J dropped 5; count of bases not matched to a gene: 13. Germline assignment: CDR1 LNHDA and CDR2 SQIVND (reference sequence). CDR3 amino acids: CASRRVGGRAETQYF. CDR3 in DNA: TGTGCCAGCCGGCGGGTCGGCGGGAGGGCTGAGACCCAGTACTTC.

The chain is built from TRBV5-6 and TRBJ1-2; 8 bases fit TRBD1. CDR3 length equals 15 residues. Germline trimming cut 3 bases from V and 2 bases from J; bases unmatched to any gene: 6. Germline CDR1 reads SGHDT; CDR2 reads YYEEEE. The CDR3 reads CASSSTTGDNYGYTF. CDR3 in DNA: TGTGCCAGCAGCTCCACGACAGGGGACAACTATGGCTACACCTTC.

This clone came up once. V gene TRBV2 combines with J gene TRBJ1-1; TRBD1 aligns across 7 bases. With V trimmed by 6 bases and J by 4 bases, 14 bases remained unmatched. From germline, CDR1 is SNHLY and CDR2 FYNNEI. This CDR3 contains 16 residues. The CDR3 loop is CASRAGQRRGSTEAFF. In DNA form, the CDR3 reads TGTGCCAGCAGGGCGGGACAGAGGCGTGGGAGCACTGAAGCTTTCTTT.

The J gene is TRBJ2-7, the V gene TRBV6-5, with D perhaps matching TRBD1 (6 bases). Germline loops: CDR1 MNHEY, CDR2 SVGAGI. This CDR3 has 13 amino acids. Trimming pared 6 bases from V and 5 bases from J, leaving 14 bases between. CDR3 sequence: CASRKQGSDEQYF. In DNA form, the CDR3 reads TGTGCCAGCAGGAAACAGGGTTCTGACGAGCAGTACTTC.

V usage is TRBV2 and J usage is TRBJ2-3; TRBD2 might be the D (6 bases). Germline values: CDR1 SNHLY, CDR2 FYNNEI. This CDR3 contains 12 residues. V lost 2 bases, J lost 11 bases, and 11 bases lay in between. The CDR3 here is CASSERGREQYF. In DNA, the CDR3 is TGTGCCAGCAGTGAACGAGGGCGGGAGCAGTATTTT.

The V gene is TRBV5-6, the J gene TRBJ2-2; D call uncertain. The germline gives CDR1 SGHDT, CDR2 YYEEEE. The V end lost 0 bases, the J end lost 0 bases, and 6 bases lay between the germline ends. This CDR3 is 15 amino acids long. CDR3 DNA: TGTGCCAGCAGCTTGGTTCCGGCGAACACCGGGGAGCTGTTTTTT. This gives the protein CASSLVPANTGELFF.

The V gene is TRBV4-2, the J gene TRBJ1-4, with TRBD1 matching over 8 bases. This CDR3 region has 14 residues. Germline lookup yields CDR1 LGHNA and CDR2 YNFKEQ. V lost 1 base and J lost 7; bases outside the gene matches: 2. As DNA, the CDR3 is TGTGCCAGCAGCCAAGCAGGGGGCCGTGAAAAACTGTTTTTT. This translates into CASSQAGGREKLFF.

The rearrangement uses TRBV4-3 and TRBJ2-5; a weak D match, TRBD2 (6 bases). The closer fit of TRBJ2-7 to the DNA end suggests the J call may be wrong. This CDR3 has 15 amino acids. Germline assignment: CDR1 LGHNA and CDR2 YSLEER. In DNA, the CDR3 is TGCGCCAGCAGCCAGCAGGGAGGACCCTCCTACGAGCAGTACTTC. Residues: CASSQQGGPSYEQYF.

The V gene is TRBV18, the J gene TRBJ2-7; TRBD2 agrees at 7 bases. This CDR3 has 19 residues. V was pared by 2 bases and J by 7 bases, with 23 bases of the junction left unmatched. Germline values: CDR1 KGHSH, CDR2 LQKENI. CDR3 region: CASSPNPQARQGRVYEQYF. The DNA for the CDR3 is TGTGCCAGCTCACCAAACCCGCAGGCCCGCCAAGGGAGGGTTTATGAGCAGTACTTC. The whole variable domain, remainder taken from reference TRBV18 and TRBJ2-7, is NAGVMQNPRHLVRRRGQEARLRCSPMKGHSHVYWYRQLPEEGLKFMVYLQKENIIDESGMPKERFSAEFPKEGPSILRIQQVVRGDSAAYFCASSPNPQARQGRVYEQYFGPGTRLTVT.

The chain carries TRBV4-3 and TRBJ1-3; maybe TRBD1 (5 bases). CDR1 is LGHNA, CDR2 YSLEER, per germline. Deletions cut 8 bases from V and 1 base from J, with 36 bases between. CDR3 length: 22 amino acids. The CDR3 spells CASQEGCLKTPLWTASGNTIYF. CDR3 in DNA: TGCGCCAGCCAGGAGGGGTGCTTAAAGACGCCCCTGTGGACTGCTTCTGGAAACACCATATATTTT.

The rearrangement joins TRBV7-2 to TRBJ2-5; tentatively, D is TRBD2 (5 bases). This CDR3 region has 16 residues. Trimming stripped 2 bases from V and 2 bases from J, with 15 bases between. CDR1 and CDR2 from the germline V gene are SGHTA and FQGNSA. The CDR3, as DNA: TGTGCCAGCAGCTTACGGCTAGCTTTGTCTCAAGAGACCCAGTACTTC. Translating gives CASSLRLALSQETQYF.

The chain joins TRBV28 to TRBJ2-4, with 7 bases that match TRBD2. CDR3 length equals 17 residues. Germline V gene lookup returns CDR1 MDHEN and CDR2 SYDVKM. The ends lost 6 bases at V and 2 bases at J; junction bases unmatched: 13. The CDR3, as DNA: TGTGCCAGCAGCTCCTCGGGCAGCGGGGATCCCAAAAACATTCAGTACTTC. The encoded protein is CASSSSGSGDPKNIQYF.

The V call is TRBV28, the J call TRBJ2-1; 9 nucleotides agree with TRBD2. Unmatched junction bases numbered 16, after V lost 5 bases and J lost 8 bases. Germline CDR1 and CDR2: MDHEN and SYDVKM. This CDR3 has 17 amino acids. CDR3 amino acids: CASSQIIAGVLYDEQFF. CDR3 nucleotides: TGTGCCAGCAGTCAGATAATAGCGGGAGTCCTTTACGATGAGCAGTTCTTC.

The rearrangement uses TRBV18 and TRBJ1-5; no clear D gene. CDR1 is KGHSH, CDR2 LQKENI, per germline. This CDR3 is built from 15 residues. Deletions cut 0 bases from V and 3 bases from J, with 9 bases between. The chain's CDR3 is CASSPPAQANQPQHF. As DNA, the CDR3 is TGTGCCAGCTCACCACCGGCGCAGGCCAATCAGCCCCAGCATTTT.

The chain is built from TRBV28 and TRBJ2-2, with a tentative D call TRBD1 (6 bases). The CDR3 runs 14 residues. Germline CDR1 and CDR2: MDHEN and SYDVKM. Trimming took off 6 bases at V and 6 bases at J, with 14 bases between the two ends. The CDR3 coding sequence is TGTGCCAGCAGGCCCATTCAGGGGTCCGGGGAGCTGTTTTTT. This translates into CASRPIQGSGELFF.